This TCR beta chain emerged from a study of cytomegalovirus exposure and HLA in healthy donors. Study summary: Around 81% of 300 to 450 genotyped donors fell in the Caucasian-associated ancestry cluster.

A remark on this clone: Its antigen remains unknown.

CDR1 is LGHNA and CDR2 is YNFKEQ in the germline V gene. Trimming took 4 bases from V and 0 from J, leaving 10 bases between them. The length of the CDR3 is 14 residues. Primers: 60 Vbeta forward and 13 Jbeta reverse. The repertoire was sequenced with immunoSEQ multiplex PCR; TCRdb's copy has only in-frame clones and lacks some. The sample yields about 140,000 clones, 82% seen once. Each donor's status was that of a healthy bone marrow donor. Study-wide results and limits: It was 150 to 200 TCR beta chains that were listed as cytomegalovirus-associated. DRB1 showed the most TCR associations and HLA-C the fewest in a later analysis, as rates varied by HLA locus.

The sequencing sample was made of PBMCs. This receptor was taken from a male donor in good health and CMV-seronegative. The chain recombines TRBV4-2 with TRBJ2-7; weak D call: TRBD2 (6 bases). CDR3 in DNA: TGTGCCAGCAGCCCAGACGGGGGCTCCTACGAGCAGTACTTC. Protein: CASSPDGGSYEQYF.